This TCR beta chain is drawn from a study of T cells after yellow fever vaccination. A single record per CDR3 protein comes from TCRdb applying MiXCR to the 5' RACE reads. The sample includes under 350,000 distinct CDR3 sequences, 4.1% of them seen just once. The source of this sequence is a man younger than 35 who received the YFV17D yellow fever vaccine. The input for sequencing was PBMCs, taken 5 days after the yellow fever booster vaccination.

DNA for the CDR3: TGTGCCAGCAGCCTCGGGACGACGAACACTGAAGCTTTCTTT. Translation: CASSLGTTNTEAFF. This chain connects TRBV7-3 to TRBJ1-1; D possibly corresponds to TRBD1 (5 bases). V was trimmed by 5 bases and J by 1 base, leaving 11 bases between them. This CDR3 has 14 amino acids. Looked up from germline, CDR1 is SGHTA and CDR2 is FQGTGA.